Given below is one TCR beta chain in context. Its antigen is currently unknown. This sample includes further DNA sequences coding for the same CDR3. Healthy HIV-negative adults with no recent acute infections or vaccinations were recruited as donors. CDR1 is SGHRS, CDR2 YFSETQ, per germline. V dropped 4 bases and J dropped 0; count of bases not matched to a gene: 4. The CDR3 loop spans 15 amino acids. This sample was taken from a study of shared clonotypes between healthy human individuals. General study findings and limits: Clonotype sharing across several donors was observed for 4% to 6.5% of naive CD4 clonotypes.

Assay: immunoSEQ multiplex PCR; the TCRdb copy retains only in-frame clones and omits some. The data show 1,500,000 or so clones, less than 99% seen once. This receptor was obtained from a man aged 25-45 years in good health. Sequenced input: naive CD4+ T cells sorted from blood. Subset described: CD45RA+ positively selected. The V and J genes are TRBV5-1 and TRBJ2-1, with 7 positions matching TRBD1. The CDR3 coding sequence is TGCGCCAGCAGCCCGGGACAGACCTCCTACAATGAGCAGTTCTTC. Amino acid sequence: CASSPGQTSYNEQFF.